This T cell receptor (beta chain) was sequenced during a study of shared clonotypes between healthy human individuals. Findings and caveats of the study: Donor clonotype sharing was expected to depend on sequencing depth.

At the deep level, the assay was run. Per the authors' pipeline: Filtering differed because ImmunoSEQ produced junction-only sequences that carried no quality scores. Sequencing used immunoSEQ multiplex PCR; TCRdb keeps in-frame clones, though not all of them. Clone size and V and J calls were adopted from that table, with D and trimming inferred from the DNA. In the table there are about 450,000 clones, roughly 83% of which are singletons. To note about this clone: Its antigen is unidentified.

Every donor was a Caucasian adult from Nashville, Tennessee. Germline CDR1 SQVTM, CDR2 ANQGSEA. V was cut by 7 bases and J by 8 bases, with 21 bases left in between. The CDR3 is made up of 13 amino acids. Sequencing was performed on PBMCs. The receptor comes from a woman aged 40-49 years in good health. Some clones in this sample may be carry-over from other donors' samples. The chain carries TRBV29-1 and TRBJ2-7, with D perhaps TRBD1 or TRBD2 (6 bases each). CDR3 bases: TGCAGCGCCCCGGGGGACACCGTTTTCCAGCAGTACTTC. Protein product: CSAPGDTVFQQYF.